These 15 T cell receptor beta chains came from one sample sequenced in a study of blood T cell repertoires in COVID-19 (dated by TCRdb to the early 2020s). Library creation used the immunoSEQ multiplex PCR assay. This is the immuneACCESS table as TCRdb keeps it, with only in-frame sequences that have V and J called. A part of the clones is gone; compared with another copy, unresolved V genes explain less than half, and the rest is unexplained. For this sample there are under 500,000 clones; nearly 90% appear just once. Roughly 1.8% of the sample goes to the ten largest clones. The specimen sequenced was PBMCs or T cells enriched from blood (not recorded which). The receptor source for this set is a woman aged 18-29 years with acute COVID-19.

The chain uses TRBV19 and TRBJ2-4; 7 bases match TRBD1. This CDR3 contains 18 residues. The V segment lost 1 base and the J segment 0 bases; nucleotides outside the gene matches: 9. CDR1 and CDR2 from the germline V gene are LNHDA and SQIVND (reference sequence). Here the CDR3 DNA reads TGTGCCAGTAGTATAGGGGGACAGTCATATCTAGCCAAAAACATTCAGTACTTC. Its protein is CASSIGGQSYLAKNIQYF.

The rearrangement uses TRBV5-6 and TRBJ1-1; a weak D match, TRBD1 (5 bases). V was pared by 4 bases and J by 1 base, with 20 bases between. CDR1 and CDR2 (germline): SGHDT, YYEEEE. The CDR3 runs 17 residues. The CDR3 nucleotides are TGTGCCAGCAGCGTTCGACAGTTTTGGGAAAAGAACACTGAAGCTTTCTTT. This encodes CASSVRQFWEKNTEAFF. Based on the CDR3 plus reference TRBV5-6 and TRBJ1-1, the full variable domain is DAGVTQSPTHLIKTRGQQVTLRCSPKSGHDTVSWYQQALGQGPQFIFQYYEEEERQRGNFPDRFSGHQFPNYSSELNVNALLLGDSALYLCASSVRQFWEKNTEAFFGQGTRLTVV.

The J gene is TRBJ2-3, the V gene TRBV5-1; D remains ambiguous. The CDR3 loop spans 14 amino acids. The germline V and J ends were trimmed by 2 bases and 4 bases, with 11 bases remaining between them. Germline V gene data show CDR1 as SGHRS and CDR2 as YFSETQ. CDR3 region: CASSFSLVPDTQYF. The DNA of the CDR3 is TGCGCCAGCAGCTTTTCCCTAGTTCCAGATACGCAGTATTTT.

The gene calls are TRBV19 and TRBJ1-5, with D possibly being TRBD1 (6 bases). The V end was cut by 1 base, the J end by 5 bases, with 15 bases between. This CDR3 contains 16 residues. Germline values: CDR1 LNHDA, CDR2 SQIVND (reference sequence). Here the CDR3 DNA reads TGTGCCAGTAGTATAGCCACCAGGGGCTTATATCAGCCCCAGCATTTT. Its translation is CASSIATRGLYQPQHF.

The V gene is TRBV24-1, the J gene TRBJ2-7, with 7 bases fitting TRBD1. This CDR3 comprises 20 residues. The germline CDR1 and CDR2 sequences are KGHDR and SFDVKD. V lost 9 bases to trimming and J lost 6 bases; unmatched junction nucleotides: 31. Here the CDR3 DNA reads TGTGCCACCCACAAAGAACCGGGACAGCGACCGACCGGACCTAGTTGCGAGCAGTACTTC. This translates into CATHKEPGQRPTGPSCEQYF.

V and J are TRBV5-5 and TRBJ1-5, with 7 bases matching TRBD1. The germline V gene has CDR1 SGHKS and CDR2 YYEKEE (reference sequence). The CDR3 is made up of 13 amino acids. Trimming at V came to 5 bases and at J to 5 bases, leaving 4 bases not matched to a gene. The CDR3 here is CASSRGQDQPQHF. DNA of the CDR3: TGTGCCAGCAGTAGGGGGCAAGATCAGCCCCAGCATTTT.

The gene calls are TRBV11-3 and TRBJ2-1, with D possibly TRBD2 on 6 matching bases. V lost 0 bases and J lost 10, with 10 bases in between. CDR1 is SGHNT, CDR2 YENEEA, per germline. The CDR3 sequence is 13 residues long. CDR3 nucleotide sequence: TGTGCCAGCAGCTTAGATGGAGGGCGGGAGCAGTTCTTC. Protein product: CASSLDGGREQFF.

V gene TRBV6-5 combines with J gene TRBJ1-5; 9 bases are shared with TRBD1. The CDR3 spans 13 residues. CDR1 MNHEY and CDR2 SVGAGI come from the germline V gene. V was pared by 5 bases and J by 5 bases, with 1 base of the junction left unmatched. DNA of the CDR3: TGTGCCAGCAGTACAGGGGGCGATCAGCCCCAGCATTTT. Translation gives CASSTGGDQPQHF.

The rearrangement joins TRBV10-3 to TRBJ2-4; 10 positions match TRBD1. Germline-derived CDR1 and CDR2 are ENHRY and SYGVKD. The CDR3 totals 14 residues. The trim removed 2 bases at V and 9 bases at J, leaving 4 bases unmatched. CDR3 sequence reads: CAISEGQGEVIQYF. CDR3 in DNA: TGTGCCATCAGTGAGGGACAGGGGGAGGTCATTCAGTACTTC.

The chain is built from TRBV6-5 and TRBJ2-3; D might be TRBD2 (6 bases). Germline CDR1 reads MNHEY; CDR2 reads SVGAGI. The CDR3 sequence is 15 residues long. V was shortened by 6 bases and J by 1 base, with 14 bases between the two germline ends. CDR3 nucleotides: TGTGCCAGCAGCTCCCCGGGACTCGGCACAGATACGCAGTATTTT. Translation: CASSSPGLGTDTQYF.

The sample holds many counts of this clone. The V gene is TRBV4-1, the J gene TRBJ2-5, with 8 bases aligning to TRBD1. CDR3 size: 15 residues. The J segment lost 3 bases and the V segment lost 1 base, leaving 4 bases of the junction unmatched. CDR1 is MGHRA and CDR2 is YSYEKL in the germline V gene. CDR3 DNA sequence: TGCGCCAGCAGCCAAGTCCAGGACAGGGAAGAGACCCAGTACTTC. Translating it yields CASSQVQDREETQYF.

This clone was detected a few times. This chain links TRBV7-3 with TRBJ1-1, with D perhaps matching TRBD1 (6 bases). V lost 2 bases to trimming and J lost 8 bases, with 15 bases between them. This CDR3 region has 14 residues. CDR1 SGHTA and CDR2 FQGTGA come from the germline V gene. The CDR3 sequence: CASSLGRAQGEAFF. The CDR3 DNA follows: TGTGCCAGCAGCTTAGGCAGGGCCCAGGGGGAAGCTTTCTTT.

The V gene is TRBV7-2, the J gene TRBJ1-2; possible D gene TRBD1, 6 bases. Trimming cost V 5 bases and J 6 bases, with 10 bases left between them. There are 12 residues in the CDR3. Germline CDR1 and CDR2: SGHTA and FQGNSA. CDR3 sequence (DNA): TGTGCCAGCAGCCCATGGACAGATGGCTACACCTTC. Translation: CASSPWTDGYTF. The variable domain in full, with the rest retrieved from reference TRBV7-2 and TRBJ1-2, is GAGVSQSPSNKVTEKGKDVELRCDPISGHTALYWYRQSLGQGLEFLIYFQGNSAPDKSGLPSDRFSAERTGGSVSTLTIQRTQQEDSAVYLCASSPWTDGYTFGSGTRLTVV.

Written as DNA, the CDR3 is TGTGCCAGCAGCCCACAGGGAGGGAATAGCAATCAGCCCCAGCATTTT. Amino acids: CASSPQGGNSNQPQHF. The J gene is TRBJ1-5, the V gene TRBV5-8, with D possibly being TRBD1 (6 bases). Germline V gives CDR1 SGHTS, CDR2 YDEGEE. V lost 4 bases and J 0 bases, leaving 14 bases between the germline ends. CDR3 length: 16 amino acids.

This chain connects TRBV12-5 to TRBJ1-2; TRBD1 is a possible D gene (5 bases). With 4 bases removed from V and 8 bases from J, the gap between germline ends came to 14 bases. Germline V CDR1 and CDR2: LGHNT, FRNRAP. The CDR3 extends over 13 amino acids. CDR3 region: CASGSRTSGGYTF. Written as DNA, the CDR3 is TGTGCTAGTGGTTCGAGGACGTCAGGGGGCTACACCTTC.